Given below is one T cell receptor beta chain in context. The antigen remains unidentified. Profiled with immunoSEQ multiplex PCR; TCRdb holds only in-frame clones, not every one. The profile shows around 19,000 clones, around 80% of them singletons. The sample belongs to a study of ipilimumab plus nivolumab after autologous stem cell transplantation. For the study at large: Both relapsed and primary refractory DLBCL were included.

Germline CDR1 is SGHVS and CDR2 is FQNEAQ. This CDR3 is 16 amino acids long. With 5 bases clipped from V and 4 bases from J, the junction kept 7 bases outside the gene matches. Study-wide results and caveats: Authors suggest TCR repertoire, Treg phenotype and gut microbiota support further study.

Ipilimumab, 1 mg/kg, started 14 to 28 days after autologous transplant. Through week 26, nivolumab 3 mg/kg IV was given weeks 1, 4, 7, 10, then biweekly. Sequencing was performed on PBMCs, taken in a trial of ipilimumab plus nivolumab as post-transplant consolidation. The TCR comes from a male donor with diffuse large B-cell lymphoma. V and J are TRBV7-8 and TRBJ2-5, with 13 positions matching TRBD2. CDR3 sequence (DNA): TGTGCCAGCAGCCCGAGGACTAGCGGGGGCCCAGAGACCCAGTACTTC. Its translation: CASSPRTSGGPETQYF.